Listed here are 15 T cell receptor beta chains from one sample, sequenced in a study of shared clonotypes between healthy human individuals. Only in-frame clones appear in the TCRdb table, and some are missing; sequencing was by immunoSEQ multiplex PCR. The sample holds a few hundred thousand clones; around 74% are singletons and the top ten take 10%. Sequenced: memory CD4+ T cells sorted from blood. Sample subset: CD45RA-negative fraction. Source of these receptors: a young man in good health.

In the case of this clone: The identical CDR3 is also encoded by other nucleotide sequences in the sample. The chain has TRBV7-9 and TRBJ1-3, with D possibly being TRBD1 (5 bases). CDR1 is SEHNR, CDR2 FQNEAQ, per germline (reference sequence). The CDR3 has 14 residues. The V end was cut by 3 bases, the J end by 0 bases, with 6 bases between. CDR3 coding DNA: TGTGCCAGCAGCTTGGGGGTCTCTGGAAACACCATATATTTT. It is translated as CASSLGVSGNTIYF.

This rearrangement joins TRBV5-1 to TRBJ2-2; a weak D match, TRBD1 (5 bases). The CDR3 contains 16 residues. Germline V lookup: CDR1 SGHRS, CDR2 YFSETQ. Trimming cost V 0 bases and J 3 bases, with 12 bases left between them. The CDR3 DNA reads TGCGCCAGCAGCTTGGAGGGCAGGGCCTACACCGGGGAGCTGTTTTTT. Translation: CASSLEGRAYTGELFF.

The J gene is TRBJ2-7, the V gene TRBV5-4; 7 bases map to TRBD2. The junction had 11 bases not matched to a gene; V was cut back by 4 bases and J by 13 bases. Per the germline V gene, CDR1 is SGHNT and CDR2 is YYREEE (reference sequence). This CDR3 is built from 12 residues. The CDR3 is CASSTGGGTIYF. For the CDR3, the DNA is TGTGCCAGCAGCACTGGGGGGGGGACTATATACTTC. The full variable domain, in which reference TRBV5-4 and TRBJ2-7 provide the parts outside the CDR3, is ETGVTQSPTHLIKTRGQQVTLRCSSQSGHNTVSWYQQALGQGPQFIFQYYREEENGRGNFPPRFSGLQFPNYSSELNVNALELDDSALYLCASSTGGGTIYFGPGTRLTVT.

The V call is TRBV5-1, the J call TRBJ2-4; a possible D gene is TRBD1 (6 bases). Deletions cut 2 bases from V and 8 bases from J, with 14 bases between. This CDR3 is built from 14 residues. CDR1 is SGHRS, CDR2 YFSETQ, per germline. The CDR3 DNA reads TGCGCCAGCAGCTTAGCCAGGGGAGCCGACATTCAGTACTTC. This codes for CASSLARGADIQYF. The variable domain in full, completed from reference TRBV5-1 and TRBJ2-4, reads KAGVTQTPRYLIKTRGQQVTLSCSPISGHRSVSWYQQTPGQGLQFLFEYFSETQRNKGNFPGRFSGRQFSNSRSEMNVSTLELGDSALYLCASSLARGADIQYFGAGTRLSVL.

Here the CDR3 reads CASSFLVGNPTGEQYF. The CDR3 nucleotides read TGTGCCAGCAGTTTTTTGGTCGGGAACCCTACCGGAGAGCAGTACTTC. The chain recombines TRBV28 with TRBJ2-7; possible D gene TRBD2, 5 bases. The CDR3 sequence is 16 residues long. The ends were cut back, 3 bases at V and 7 bases at J, with 22 bases in the middle. Germline CDR1 reads MDHEN; CDR2 reads SYDVKM.

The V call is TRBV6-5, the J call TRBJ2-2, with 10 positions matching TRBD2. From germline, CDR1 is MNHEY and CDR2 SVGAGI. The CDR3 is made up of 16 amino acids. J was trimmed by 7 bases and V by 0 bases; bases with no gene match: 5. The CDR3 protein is CASSYSLAGDSGELFF. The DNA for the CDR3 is TGTGCCAGCAGTTACTCTCTAGCGGGAGACAGCGGGGAGCTGTTTTTT.

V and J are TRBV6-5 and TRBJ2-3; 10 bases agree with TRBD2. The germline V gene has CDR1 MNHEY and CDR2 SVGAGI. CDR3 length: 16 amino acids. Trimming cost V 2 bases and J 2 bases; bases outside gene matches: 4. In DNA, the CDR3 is TGTGCCAGCAGTTACCTAGCGGGAGAGCACACAGATACGCAGTATTTT. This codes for CASSYLAGEHTDTQYF.

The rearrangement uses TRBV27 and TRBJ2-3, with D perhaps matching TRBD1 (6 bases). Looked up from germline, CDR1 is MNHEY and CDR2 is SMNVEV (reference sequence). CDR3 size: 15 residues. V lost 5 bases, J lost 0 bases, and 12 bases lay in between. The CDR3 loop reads CASSGQTLSTDTQYF. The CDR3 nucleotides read TGTGCCAGCAGTGGACAGACCCTCAGCACAGATACGCAGTATTTT.

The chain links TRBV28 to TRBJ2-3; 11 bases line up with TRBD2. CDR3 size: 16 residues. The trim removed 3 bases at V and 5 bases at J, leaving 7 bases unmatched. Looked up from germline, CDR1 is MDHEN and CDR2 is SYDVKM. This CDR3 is CASSLSPGLAVDTQYF. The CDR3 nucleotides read TGTGCCAGCAGTTTGTCCCCGGGACTAGCGGTAGATACGCAGTATTTT.

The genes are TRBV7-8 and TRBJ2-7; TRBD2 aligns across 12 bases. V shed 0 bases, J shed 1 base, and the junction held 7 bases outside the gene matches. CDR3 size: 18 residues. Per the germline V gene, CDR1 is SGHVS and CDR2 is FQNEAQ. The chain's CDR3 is CASSLALTSGGHSYEQYF. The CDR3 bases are TGTGCCAGCAGCTTAGCGCTGACTAGCGGGGGTCATTCCTACGAGCAGTACTTC.

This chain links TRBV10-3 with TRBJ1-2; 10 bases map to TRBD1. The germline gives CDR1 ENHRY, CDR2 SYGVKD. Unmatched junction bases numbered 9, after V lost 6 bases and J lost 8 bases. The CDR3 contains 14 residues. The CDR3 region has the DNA TGTGCCATCAGGCCGGGACAGGGGTGGATCGGCTACACCTTC. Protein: CAIRPGQGWIGYTF.

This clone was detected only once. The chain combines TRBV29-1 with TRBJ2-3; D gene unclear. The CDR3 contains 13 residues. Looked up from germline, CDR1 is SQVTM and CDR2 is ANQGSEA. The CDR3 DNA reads TGCAGTTCAAGGTCCGGGAGCACAGATACGCAGTATTTT. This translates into CSSRSGSTDTQYF.

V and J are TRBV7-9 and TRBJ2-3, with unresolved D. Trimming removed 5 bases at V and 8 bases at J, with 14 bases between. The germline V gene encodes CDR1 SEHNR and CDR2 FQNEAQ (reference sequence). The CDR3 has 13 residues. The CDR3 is CASSPSALGTQYF. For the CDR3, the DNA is TGTGCCAGCAGCCCCTCAGCGTTAGGTACGCAGTATTTT.

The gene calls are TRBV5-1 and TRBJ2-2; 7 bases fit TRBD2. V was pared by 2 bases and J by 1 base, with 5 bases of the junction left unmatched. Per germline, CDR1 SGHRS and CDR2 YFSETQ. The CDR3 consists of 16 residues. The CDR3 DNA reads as TGCGCCAGCAGCTTTGCGTCGGGGGGGAACACCGGGGAGCTGTTTTTT. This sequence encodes CASSFASGGNTGELFF.

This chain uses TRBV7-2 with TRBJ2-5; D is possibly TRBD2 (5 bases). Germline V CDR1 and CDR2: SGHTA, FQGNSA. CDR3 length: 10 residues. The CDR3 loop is CAAGSQTQYF. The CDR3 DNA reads TGTGCGGCGGGCTCGCAGACCCAGTACTTC.